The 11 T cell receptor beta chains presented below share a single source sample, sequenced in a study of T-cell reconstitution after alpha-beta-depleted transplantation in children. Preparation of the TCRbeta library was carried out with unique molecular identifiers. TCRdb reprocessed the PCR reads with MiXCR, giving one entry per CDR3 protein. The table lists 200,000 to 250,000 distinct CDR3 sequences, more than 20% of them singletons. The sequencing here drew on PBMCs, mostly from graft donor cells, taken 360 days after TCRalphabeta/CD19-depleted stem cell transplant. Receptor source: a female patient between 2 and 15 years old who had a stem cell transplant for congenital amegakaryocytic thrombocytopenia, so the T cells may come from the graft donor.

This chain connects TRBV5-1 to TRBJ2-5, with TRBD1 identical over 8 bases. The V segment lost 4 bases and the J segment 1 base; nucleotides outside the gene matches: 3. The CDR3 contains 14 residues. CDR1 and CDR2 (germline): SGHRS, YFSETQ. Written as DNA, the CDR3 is TGCGCCAGCAGCGTGGGACAGGTCCAAGAGACCCAGTACTTC. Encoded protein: CASSVGQVQETQYF.

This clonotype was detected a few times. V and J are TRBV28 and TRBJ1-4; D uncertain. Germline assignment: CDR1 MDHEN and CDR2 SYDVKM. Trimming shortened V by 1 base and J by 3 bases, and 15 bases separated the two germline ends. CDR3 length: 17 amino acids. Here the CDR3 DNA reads TGTGCCAGCAGTTTATCGGCGGCCAGGAGACCTAATGAAAAACTGTTTTTT. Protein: CASSLSAARRPNEKLFF.

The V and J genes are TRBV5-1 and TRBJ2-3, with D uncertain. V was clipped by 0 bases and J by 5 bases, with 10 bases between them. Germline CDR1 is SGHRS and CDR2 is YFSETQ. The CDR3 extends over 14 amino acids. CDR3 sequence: CASSLDPQLDTQYF. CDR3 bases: TGCGCCAGCAGCTTGGATCCGCAGTTAGATACGCAGTATTTT.

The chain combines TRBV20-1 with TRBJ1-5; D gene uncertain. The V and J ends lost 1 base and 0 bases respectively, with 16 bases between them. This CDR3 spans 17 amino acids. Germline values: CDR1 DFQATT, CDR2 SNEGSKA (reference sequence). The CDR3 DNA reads TGCAGTGCTAGAGGGGTGACGGGCCCTTATAGCAATCAGCCCCAGCATTTT. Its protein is CSARGVTGPYSNQPQHF.

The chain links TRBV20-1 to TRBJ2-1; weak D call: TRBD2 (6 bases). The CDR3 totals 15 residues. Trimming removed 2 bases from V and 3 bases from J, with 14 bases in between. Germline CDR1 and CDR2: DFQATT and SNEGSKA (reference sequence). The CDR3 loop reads CSARRLGIIYNEQFF. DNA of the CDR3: TGCAGTGCTAGACGACTAGGGATTATCTACAATGAGCAGTTCTTC.

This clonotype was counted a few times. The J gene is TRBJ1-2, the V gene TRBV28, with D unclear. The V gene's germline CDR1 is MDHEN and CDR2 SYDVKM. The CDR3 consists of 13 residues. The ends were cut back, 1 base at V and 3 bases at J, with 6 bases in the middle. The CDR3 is CASSLSLYYGYTF. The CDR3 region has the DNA TGTGCCAGCAGTTTATCACTATACTATGGCTACACCTTC.

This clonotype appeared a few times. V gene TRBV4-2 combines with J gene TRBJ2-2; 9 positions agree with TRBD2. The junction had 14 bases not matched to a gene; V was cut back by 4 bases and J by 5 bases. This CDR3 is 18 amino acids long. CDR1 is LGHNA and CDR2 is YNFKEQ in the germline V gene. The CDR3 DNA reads TGTGCCAGCAGCCCTCATATTGGTGGGACTAGCTGGACCGGGGAGCTGTTTTTT. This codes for CASSPHIGGTSWTGELFF.

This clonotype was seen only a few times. The chain's CDR3 is CASSLFNRAGRELFF. In nucleotides, the CDR3 is TGCGCCAGCAGCTTGTTTAATCGTGCGGGTCGGGAGCTGTTTTTT. The chain couples TRBV5-1 to TRBJ2-2; TRBD2 is a possible D gene (5 bases). Germline-derived CDR1 and CDR2 are SGHRS and YFSETQ. Trimming removed 1 base from V and 9 bases from J, with 16 bases in between. The CDR3 extends over 15 amino acids.

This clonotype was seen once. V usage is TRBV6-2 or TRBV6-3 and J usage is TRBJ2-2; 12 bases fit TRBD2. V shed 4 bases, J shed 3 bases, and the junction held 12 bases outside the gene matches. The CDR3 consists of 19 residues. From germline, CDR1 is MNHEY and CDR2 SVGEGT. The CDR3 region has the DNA TGTGCCAGCAGTTTGTATACTAGCGGGAGGAGGCAGTACACCGGGGAGCTGTTTTTT. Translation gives CASSLYTSGRRQYTGELFF.

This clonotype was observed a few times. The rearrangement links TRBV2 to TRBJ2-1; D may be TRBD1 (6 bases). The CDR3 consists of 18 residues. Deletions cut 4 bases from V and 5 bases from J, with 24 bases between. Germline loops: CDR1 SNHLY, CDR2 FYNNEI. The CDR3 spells CASSVPLRMGARNNEQFF. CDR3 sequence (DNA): TGTGCCAGCAGTGTTCCACTAAGAATGGGGGCCCGGAACAATGAGCAGTTCTTC.

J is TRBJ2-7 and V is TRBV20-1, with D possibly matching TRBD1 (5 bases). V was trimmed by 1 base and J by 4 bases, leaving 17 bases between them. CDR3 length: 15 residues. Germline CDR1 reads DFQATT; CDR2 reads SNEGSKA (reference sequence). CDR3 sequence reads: CSARVLAGMIYEQYF. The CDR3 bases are TGCAGTGCTAGAGTTTTGGCAGGGATGATTTACGAGCAGTACTTC.